The subject of this entry is one T cell receptor (beta chain). This clone's antigen is unknown. No clone much larger than this one lies a single base away; base qualities are absent. According to the germline V gene, CDR1 reads MNHEY and CDR2 reads SVGEGT. The CDR3 covers 14 residues, taking in both the cysteine and the phenylalanine. Only the CDR3 DNA is retained, 42 bases long and in frame from the first base. Trimming accounts for 8 bases at V and 1 base at J, while the number of junction bases matched to no gene is 4. Library preparation employed 5' RACE. Sequencer: Illumina HiSeq 2000. A universal primer binding site was added through template switching, and the final cDNA carried a unique molecular identifier so that TCR cDNA molecules could be counted accurately. Specific primers in the conserved constant-segment region were used to synthesize first-strand cDNA for TCR alpha and beta chains. To control for contamination, every cDNA library was double barcoded, receiving both a SMART-Mk sample barcode and Illumina barcodes. TruSeq adapter sequences, together with Illumina sample barcodes, were added in two successive PCR steps. The Illumina HiSeq platform was used with custom primers to sequence TCR alpha and beta cDNA libraries. The paper's processing steps were these. MiGEC processed the raw reads to extract unique molecular identifiers, while MiXCR was used to determine the CDR3 positions. Recombination models were inferred per individual with the repgenHMM and IGoR tools using an EM algorithm. The analysis of shared clonotypes was done with the tcR package in R, with sharing normalized by the product of cloneset sizes. To study raw recombination free of thymic and clonal selection effects, out-of-frame nonproductive sequences were analyzed. TCRdb reanalyzed the raw reads on its own, using fastp at Q25 for trimming and MiXCR for clone calling, and kept in-frame beta chains. Rows with one shared CDR3 protein collapse into an entry with the most common genes and DNA. TCRdb, not the authors, supplied the V and J calls. The sample has roughly 1.6 million distinct CDR3 sequences on record, about 32% of them singletons. Less than 0.35% of the sample is held by the ten biggest clonotypes.

This record belongs to a study of identical twins (dated by TCRdb to the mid-2010s). Regarding the study in general: TCR alpha and beta repertoires from monozygotic twins, unrelated adults of various ages and cord blood were deep-sequenced to test whether fetal clonotypes persist. Replicate twin experiments were performed at different times using different library preparation protocols to rule out contamination. The investigation overall reported the following: Zero-insertion analyses could be partly confounded by invariant T cells such as MAIT and iNKT, although diverse VJ usage argued against such confounding for most clonotypes. Compared with coincidental sharing between unrelated individuals, out-of-frame TCR alpha sequences shared between twins had an excess of sequences with low generation probability. In monozygotic twins, recombination models systematically underestimated out-of-frame TCR alpha sharing, but the models matched the sharing seen between unrelated individuals. Because the same donors could not be followed over many years, the conclusions relied on cross-sectional statistical analysis. Excess twin sharing in beta out-of-frame sequences was weaker because fewer shared sequences lowered the signal-to-noise ratio. Abundant cord blood beta clonotypes carried fewer insertions; young adult naive repertoires showed a weaker similar trend, while memory repertoires showed none.

All donors were healthy Caucasians. Sample: cord blood. The TCR comes from a newborn girl in good health. Here the chain combines TRBV6-2 or TRBV6-3 and TRBJ1-5; 8 central nucleotides agree with TRBD1. The encoded CDR3 is CASDGDRSNQPQHF. The DNA reads as follows: TGTGCCAGCGACGGGGACAGGAGCAATCAGCCCCAGCATTTT.